This TCR beta chain was identified during a study of T cell responses to AZD1222 COVID-19 vaccine. Study-wide findings and caveats: Donors were mostly white British, more females; clonal diversity possibly underestimated. Targeting of unmutated variant regions was reportedly seen in nearly half of spike-specific TCRs.

As to this clone: No antigen is known for it.

Only in-frame clones appear in the TCRdb table, and some are missing; sequencing was by immunoSEQ multiplex PCR. Of some 160,000 clones listed, roughly nine tenths were seen once; the top ten hold 0.85% to 1.1%. Here the sequenced sample was peripheral blood, taken 28 days after the second AZD1222 dose. The clonotype originates from an adult who received the AZD1222 COVID-19 vaccine.

CDR3: CASSVGGGGGSTDTQYF. CDR3 sequence (DNA): TGTGCCAGCAGCGTAGGGGGAGGCGGGGGAAGCACAGATACGCAGTATTTT. The J gene is TRBJ2-3, the V gene TRBV9; 7 nucleotides match TRBD2. CDR1 and CDR2 from the germline V gene are SGDLS and YYNGEE. The V gene end was trimmed by 0 bases and the J gene end by 0 bases; junction bases not matched to a gene: 7. CDR3 length equals 17 residues. Supplemented by reference TRBV9 and TRBJ2-3, the full variable domain reads DSGVTQTPKHLITATGQRVTLRCSPRSGDLSVYWYQQSLDQGLQFLIQYYNGEERAKGNILERFSAQQFPDLHSELNLSSLELGDSALYFCASSVGGGGGSTDTQYFGPGTRLTVL.